Below, one T cell receptor beta chain is given with its context. This entry is derived from a study of blood T cell repertoires in COVID-19. The method was immunoSEQ multiplex PCR; TCRdb's version includes in-frame clones alone and lacks a portion of them. This sample yields roughly 150,000 clones, of which roughly 84% are seen a single time; 8.3% belongs to the top ten. The CDR3 has 15 amino acids. Germline CDR1 is SGHDT and CDR2 is YYEEEE. The V gene lost 2 bases and the J gene lost 3 bases, with 12 bases spanning the gap. This chain joins TRBV5-6 and TRBJ1-5, with D hard to call. The sequencing input was peripheral blood. The source of this sequence is a woman aged 55-69 years with COVID-19, enrolled during active disease. CDR3 DNA sequence: TGTGCCAGCAGCTTTTTCAGTCAAAACAATCAGCCCCAGCATTTT. Translating it yields CASSFFSQNNQPQHF.